This T cell receptor (beta chain) was captured in a study of blood T cell repertoires in COVID-19. TCRdb's copy holds only in-frame clones and misses some; the assay was immunoSEQ multiplex PCR. The data hold over 200,000 clones, with 88% observed a single time. Sample: PBMCs or T cells enriched from blood (not recorded which). The source of this sequence is a woman aged 30 to 39 who had been exposed to COVID-19.

CDR3 in DNA: TGTGCCAGCAGCTCGGGGGGGGATGAAAAACTGTTTTTT. Residues: CASSSGGDEKLFF. The rearrangement joins TRBV5-4 to TRBJ1-4; the D gene is possibly TRBD1 (5 bases). Germline V gene sequence: CDR1 SGHNT, CDR2 YYREEE (reference sequence). There are 13 residues in the CDR3. Trimming shortened V by 3 bases and J by 6 bases, and 9 bases separated the two germline ends.